This TCR beta chain was recovered during a study of CD8 T cells in ankylosing spondylitis. Study observations and caveats: The disease-linked clones had a CD8+ phenotype and low blood frequencies. As reported, disease-linked clones showed significant enrichment in matched ankylosing spondylitis synovial fluid.

Points on this clonotype: Antigen specificity is unknown.

TCRdb processed the 5' RACE reads anew with MiXCR; each CDR3 protein has one entry. The sample has 150,000 to 200,000 distinct CDR3 sequences; around 10% are singletons. Germline-derived CDR1 and CDR2 are KGHSH and LQKENI. CDR3 length: 13 amino acids. Deletions cut 6 bases from V and 5 bases from J, with 13 bases between. Sequencing used blood, either unsorted or a sorted T cell fraction (not recorded which). The chain recombines TRBV18 with TRBJ1-2, with a weak D call TRBD1 (6 bases). The sequence was collected from a male donor with ankylosing spondylitis or in good health (not recorded which). The CDR3 loop reads CASSPKTGYGYTF. In DNA form, the CDR3 reads TGTGCCAGCTCCCCCAAAACAGGGTATGGCTACACCTTC.